A single sample gave rise to the 21 T cell receptor beta chains below, sequenced in a study of T-cell reconstitution after alpha-beta-depleted transplantation in children. TCRbeta library construction was performed incorporating unique molecular identifiers. TCRdb reprocessed the PCR reads with MiXCR, giving one entry per CDR3 protein. The table has about 640,000 distinct CDR3 sequences, 16% seen once. Sequences were derived from PBMCs from the stem cell graft donor, sampled from the stem cell graft. All receptors come from a human donor who donated a stem cell graft to a child with acute myeloid leukemia.

The rearrangement joins TRBV4-3 to TRBJ2-3; D gene ambiguous. The CDR3 sequence is 16 residues long. Germline loops: CDR1 LGHNA, CDR2 YSLEER. V gave up 0 bases and J gave up 0 bases, with 10 bases separating them. CDR3 DNA: TGCGCCAGCAGCCAAGATCCTTGGCCTAGCACAGATACGCAGTATTTT. Encoded protein: CASSQDPWPSTDTQYF.

The chain combines TRBV7-9 with TRBJ1-4, with 7 bases that match TRBD1. J was trimmed by 8 bases and V by 4 bases; bases with no gene match: 13. The CDR3 sequence is 16 residues long. Germline CDR1 reads SEHNR; CDR2 reads FQNEAQ (reference sequence). The CDR3 sequence: CASSSWTGGVEEKLFF. CDR3 nucleotide sequence: TGTGCCAGCAGCTCCTGGACAGGTGGGGTTGAGGAAAAACTGTTTTTT.

This clonotype was seen ten or more times. This chain links TRBV20-1 with TRBJ2-7; the D gene could be TRBD1 or TRBD2 (5 bases each). The CDR3 runs to 15 residues. V was clipped by 0 bases and J by 2 bases, with 14 bases between them. Germline-derived CDR1 and CDR2 are DFQATT and SNEGSKA (reference sequence). CDR3 region: CSARDIRDHTYEQYF. CDR3 sequence (DNA): TGCAGTGCTAGAGATATCCGGGACCATACCTACGAGCAGTACTTC.

The chain uses TRBV5-1 and TRBJ1-1; perhaps TRBD1 as D (5 bases). V was cut by 2 bases and J by 7 bases, with 9 bases left in between. The CDR3 runs 12 residues. Germline values: CDR1 SGHRS, CDR2 YFSETQ. The CDR3 bases are TGCGCCAGCAGCTTAGGGGATTTTGAAGCTTTCTTT. Amino acids: CASSLGDFEAFF.

This clonotype has a count of ten or more. The chain combines TRBV12-3 or TRBV12-4 with TRBJ2-3; 14 nucleotides match TRBD2. V shed 8 bases and J 4 bases; nucleotides not matched to a gene: 2. The CDR3 spans 14 residues. In DNA form, the CDR3 reads TGTGCCAGCGGACTAGCGGGGGGTGCAGATACGCAGTATTTT. Its protein is CASGLAGGADTQYF.

This clonotype was seen more than once but under ten times. V and J are TRBV5-1 and TRBJ2-1, with 11 bases identical to TRBD2. Germline V gene lookup returns CDR1 SGHRS and CDR2 YFSETQ. The CDR3 loop spans 15 amino acids. V lost 4 bases to trimming and J lost 7 bases; unmatched junction nucleotides: 7. CDR3 DNA: TGCGCCAGCAGCCGGGATAGCGGGGGGGCGAATGAGCAGTTCTTC. Translated: CASSRDSGGANEQFF.

This clonotype was detected many times. The chain uses TRBV4-3 and TRBJ2-2; no firm D call. CDR1 is LGHNA and CDR2 is YSLEER in the germline V gene. The V and J ends lost 0 bases and 0 bases respectively, with 5 bases between them. The CDR3 runs 15 residues. The CDR3 sequence is CASSQDLPNTGELFF. Written as DNA, the CDR3 is TGCGCCAGCAGCCAAGACCTCCCGAACACCGGGGAGCTGTTTTTT.

This clonotype was seen a handful of times. This chain joins TRBV7-7 and TRBJ2-2; D is perhaps TRBD1 (6 bases). The ends were cut back, 5 bases at V and 2 bases at J, with 15 bases in the middle. There are 16 residues in the CDR3. CDR1 and CDR2 from the germline V gene are SSHAT and FNYEAQ (reference sequence). The CDR3 DNA is TGTGCCAGCAGCGCCCAACCGGGACAAAACACCGGGGAGCTGTTTTTT. Amino acids: CASSAQPGQNTGELFF.

This clonotype appeared a few times. V and J are TRBV29-1 and TRBJ1-3; D gene uncertain. The CDR3 runs 12 residues. Germline CDR1 is SQVTM and CDR2 is ANQGSEA. V shed 4 bases and J shed 4 bases, with 8 bases lying between them. The CDR3 region is CSVGWSGNTIYF. The CDR3 coding sequence is TGCAGCGTTGGCTGGTCCGGAAACACCATATATTTT.

The chain has TRBV4-1 and TRBJ2-2; 7 bases align to TRBD1. Germline trimming cut 0 bases from V and 4 bases from J; bases unmatched to any gene: 2. The CDR3 length is 15 residues. CDR1 is MGHRA and CDR2 is YSYEKL in the germline V gene. This CDR3 is CASSQEQGFTGELFF. The CDR3 DNA reads as TGCGCCAGCAGCCAAGAACAGGGGTTCACCGGGGAGCTGTTTTTT.

This clonotype was counted only a few times. The chain links TRBV7-2 to TRBJ2-3; D perhaps matches TRBD1 (6 bases). Germline CDR1 reads SGHTA; CDR2 reads FQGNSA. CDR3 length: 12 residues. Deletions cut 4 bases from V and 9 bases from J, with 11 bases between. CDR3 sequence reads: CASSSRTATQYF. CDR3 DNA: TGTGCCAGCAGCTCTCGGACAGCAACGCAGTATTTT.

The sample holds many counts of this clonotype. This sequence joins TRBV9 and TRBJ2-4; TRBD2 aligns across 7 bases. The junction had 4 bases not matched to a gene; V was cut back by 0 bases and J by 1 base. Germline V CDR1 and CDR2: SGDLS, YYNGEE. This CDR3 is built from 16 residues. CDR3 bases: TGTGCCAGCAGCGTAGGGGGAGGGCAGGCCAAAAACATTCAGTACTTC. Its protein is CASSVGGGQAKNIQYF.

The chain recombines TRBV4-3 with TRBJ2-1; 7 bases match TRBD2. CDR3 size: 15 residues. Trimming cost V 3 bases and J 7 bases; bases outside gene matches: 9. Germline assignment: CDR1 LGHNA and CDR2 YSLEER. CDR3 nucleotides: TGCGCCAGCAGCCAGTACGGGGGGACTGGTAATGAGCAGTTCTTC. The encoded protein is CASSQYGGTGNEQFF.

This chain joins TRBV7-2 and TRBJ2-3, with 11 positions matching TRBD2. This CDR3 is 15 amino acids long. V was pared by 1 base and J by 7 bases, with 4 bases of the junction left unmatched. Germline CDR1 is SGHTA and CDR2 is FQGNSA. In nucleotides, the CDR3 is TGTGCCAGCAGCTTAGTTAGCGGGGGGGCAAATACGCAGTATTTT. Translating gives CASSLVSGGANTQYF.

CDR3 loop: CSARDWGLSLYNEQFF. The DNA for the CDR3 is TGCAGTGCTAGAGATTGGGGGTTATCCCTCTACAATGAGCAGTTCTTC. The genes are TRBV20-1 and TRBJ2-1; D may match TRBD1 or TRBD2 (5 bases each). The V and J ends lost 0 bases and 3 bases respectively, with 15 bases between them. CDR3 length equals 16 residues. CDR1 and CDR2 (germline): DFQATT, SNEGSKA (reference sequence).

This chain links TRBV12-3 or TRBV12-4 with TRBJ2-5; tentatively, D is TRBD1 or TRBD2 (5 bases each). Trimming removed 5 bases from V and 4 bases from J, with 11 bases in between. The CDR3 totals 13 residues. CDR3 DNA sequence: TGTGCCAGCAGTATGGGACCGAGAGAGACCCAGTACTTC. It codes for CASSMGPRETQYF.

J is TRBJ2-7 and V is TRBV20-1; no firm D call. Germline V gene sequence: CDR1 DFQATT, CDR2 SNEGSKA (reference sequence). The CDR3 runs to 13 residues. V shed 2 bases and J shed 3 bases, with 11 bases lying between them. In DNA form, the CDR3 reads TGCAGTGCTAGACGACCAGAACGCTACGAGCAGTACTTC. Translated, it gives CSARRPERYEQYF.

This clonotype was counted ten times or more. The chain is built from TRBV29-1 and TRBJ1-2; 10 bases align to TRBD1. V lost 2 bases to trimming and J lost 5 bases; unmatched junction nucleotides: 2. The CDR3 runs to 13 residues. Germline CDR1 reads SQVTM; CDR2 reads ANQGSEA. The CDR3 spells CSVERDRGYGYTF. The CDR3 coding sequence is TGCAGCGTTGAAAGGGACAGGGGATATGGCTACACCTTC.

This clonotype was seen at least ten times. The chain uses TRBV25-1 and TRBJ1-1, with no clear D. The CDR3 totals 12 residues. Germline CDR1 reads MGHDK; CDR2 reads SYGVNS. V dropped 4 bases and J dropped 10 bases, with 13 bases sitting between them. The CDR3 nucleotides read TGTGCCAGCAGTGGGGAACGATTTGGAGCTTTCTTT. This translates into CASSGERFGAFF.

Ten or more counts support this clonotype. The V and J genes are TRBV9 and TRBJ1-1; D is unresolved. Trimming took off 4 bases at V and 8 bases at J, with 9 bases between the two ends. CDR1 SGDLS and CDR2 YYNGEE come from the germline V gene. The CDR3 runs 11 residues. CDR3 loop: CASSRSREAFF. CDR3 nucleotides: TGTGCCAGCAGCCGAAGCAGAGAAGCTTTCTTT.

In its sample, this clonotype was seen many times. The rearrangement joins TRBV6-5 to TRBJ1-1; a weak D match, TRBD1 (5 bases). CDR1 is MNHEY and CDR2 is SVGAGI in the germline V gene. This CDR3 is 16 amino acids long. V was trimmed by 0 bases and J by 7 bases, leaving 18 bases between them. The CDR3 nucleotides are TGTGCCAGCAGTTACTCGAAGGTCAGGGCTGGAGGTGAAGCTTTCTTT. Its protein product is CASSYSKVRAGGEAFF.